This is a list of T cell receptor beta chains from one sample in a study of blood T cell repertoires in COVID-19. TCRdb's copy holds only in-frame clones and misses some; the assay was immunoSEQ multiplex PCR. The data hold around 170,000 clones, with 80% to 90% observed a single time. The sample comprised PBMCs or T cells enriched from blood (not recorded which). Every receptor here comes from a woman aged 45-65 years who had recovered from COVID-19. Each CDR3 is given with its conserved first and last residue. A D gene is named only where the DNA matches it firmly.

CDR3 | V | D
CARQDGLSSYNEQFF | TRBV7-9 | .
CASGLDRGSNQPQHF | TRBV12-5 | TRBD1
CASSSASSGETQYF | TRBV28 | TRBD2
CASSSHISNQPQHF | TRBV7-2 | .
CASSLDHSGNTIYF | TRBV11-2 | .
CAIEGEIYGYTF | TRBV10-3 | .
CASRQLLAGVTNEQFF | TRBV19 | TRBD2
CASSPRTGGNTGELFF | TRBV18 | TRBD1
CASSQGTSGNTIYF | TRBV5-1 | .
CASSMTGNQPQHF | TRBV19 | .
CASSLTVLRTQYF | TRBV7-9 | .
CSATRTGVHTEAFF | TRBV29-1 | TRBD1
CASKERGINEQFF | TRBV12-3/TRBV12-4 | TRBD2
CASSFTETGELFF | TRBV12-3/TRBV12-4 | .
CASSLSRGENYGYTF | TRBV27 | .
CASSQISAGRQETQYF | TRBV3-1/TRBV3-2 | .
CATSRGGRDNSPLHF | TRBV15 | .
CASRSQGAGSYEQYF | TRBV6-5 | .
CASSIPLTGPIQYF | TRBV19 | .
CASSPNRGGTEAFF | TRBV5-1 | TRBD1
CASRSRGSAFF | TRBV19 | .
CASSLIGNYGYTF | TRBV5-6 | .
CASSAQGLAADTQYF | TRBV2 | TRBD2
CASSQDARGADTQYF | TRBV3-1/TRBV3-2 | TRBD2
CASSLSGVVRAFF | TRBV7-2 | .
CASSRGSSGNTIYF | TRBV5-5 | .
CASSLSGNNQPQHF | TRBV28 | .
CASSIAGGVGNEQFF | TRBV19 | TRBD1
CASSPLTGVSGNTIYF | TRBV9 | .
CASSAKDRGLSSNQPQHF | TRBV6-4 | TRBD1
CASSQGPGKAGGPGDTQYF | TRBV4-3 | TRBD2
CASSQGGHQETQYF | TRBV14 | .
CASKDREGSQPQHF | TRBV2 | TRBD1
CASSLSGTGRAGELFF | TRBV7-2 | TRBD1
CASSTSTGRHTGELFF | TRBV2 | .
CATHAGDNYEQYF | TRBV19 | .
CASSPTDRGSYNSPLHF | TRBV4-2 | TRBD1
CASSRREGEGRAFF | TRBV3-1/TRBV3-2 | .
CASSRAWSPTGNTIYF | TRBV4-3 | .
CASSLPGLITDTQYF | TRBV3-1/TRBV3-2 | TRBD2
CASSGGGRNEQYF | TRBV28 | TRBD2
CASSYLQALGSPLHF | TRBV28 | .
CASRSLKISNQPQHF | TRBV6-5 | .
CASSALTGSSYNSPLHF | TRBV6-1 | .
CASSSQRGDYNEQFF | TRBV27 | TRBD2